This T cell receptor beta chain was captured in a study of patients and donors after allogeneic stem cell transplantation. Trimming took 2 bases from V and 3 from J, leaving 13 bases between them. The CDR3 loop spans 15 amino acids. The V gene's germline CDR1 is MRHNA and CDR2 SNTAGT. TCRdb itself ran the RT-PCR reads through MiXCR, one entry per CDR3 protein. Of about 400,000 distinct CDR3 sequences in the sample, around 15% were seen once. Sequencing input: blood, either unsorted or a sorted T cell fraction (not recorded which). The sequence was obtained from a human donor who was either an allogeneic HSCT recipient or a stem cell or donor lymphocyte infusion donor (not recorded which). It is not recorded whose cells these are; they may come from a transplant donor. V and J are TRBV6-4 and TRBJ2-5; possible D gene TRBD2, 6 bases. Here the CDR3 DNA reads TGTGCCAGCAGTGACCGAGCCCAGCGGGAAGAGACCCAGTACTTC. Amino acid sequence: CASSDRAQREETQYF.